This is a list of T cell receptor beta chains from one sample in a study of cytomegalovirus exposure and HLA in healthy donors. Produced via immunoSEQ multiplex PCR; TCRdb's table is partial and in-frame only. The repertoire includes approximately 130,000 clones, over 70% of them detected once, and roughly 10% sits in the top ten. Material: PBMCs. These TCRs come from a woman aged 45-59 years in good health and CMV-seropositive. The CDR3 runs from the conserved cysteine through the conserved F or W. D genes are given only for firm matches. Only part of the rows carry a size: once, few, many, or a class if the clone is expanded.

TRBV10-3	.	.	TRBJ2-3	TGTGCCATCAGTGAGTCGAAACAGTCCAAAACAGATACGCAGTATTTT	CAISESKQSKTDTQYF
TRBV15	.	.	TRBJ1-2	TGTGCCACCAGCAGAGATGGCAGCTATGGCTACACCTTC	CATSRDGSYGYTF
TRBV5-1	TRBD1	.	TRBJ1-3	TGCGCCAGCAGCTTGGCAAGGACAGGGGGAAACACCATATATTTT	CASSLARTGGNTIYF
TRBV7-6	TRBD2	few	TRBJ2-2	TGTGCCAGCAGCCGGGAACTAGCGGACAGGAACACCGGGGAGCTGTTTTTT	CASSRELADRNTGELFF
TRBV7-6	TRBD2	.	TRBJ2-1	TGTGCCAGCAGCTTGCGGGGATTAGCGGGGCTCCGGGTCAATGAGCAGTTCTTC	CASSLRGLAGLRVNEQFF
TRBV6-1	.	.	TRBJ1-5	TGTGCCAGCAGTGAATGGAGCGCCTATAGCAATCAGCCCCAGCATTTT	CASSEWSAYSNQPQHF
TRBV4-2	TRBD1	.	TRBJ1-2	TGTGCCAGCAGCCAAGACTCCGGACAGGGCACTATGAGCTACACCTTC	CASSQDSGQGTMSYTF
TRBV27	.	.	TRBJ2-3	TGTGCCAGCAGTTTATCTTACACAGATACGCAGTATTTT	CASSLSYTDTQYF
TRBV7-6	.	.	TRBJ2-7	TGTGCCAGCAGCCCGCGGAACCACCACGAGCAGTACTTC	CASSPRNHHEQYF
TRBV7-2	TRBD2	.	TRBJ2-7	TGTGCCAGCAGCTTAGGGGGGCTAGCGGGAGTCTACGAGCAGTACTTC	CASSLGGLAGVYEQYF
TRBV9	.	once	TRBJ2-1	TGTGCCAGCAGCGTAGTGTCGGGGGTTTACAATGAGCAGTTCTTC	CASSVVSGVYNEQFF
TRBV7-2	.	.	TRBJ2-7	TGTGCCAGCAGCTTAGCGTCAGCAGACAGCTCCTACGAGCAGTACTTC	CASSLASADSSYEQYF
TRBV4-3	TRBD2	.	TRBJ2-3	TGCGCCAGCAGCCAAGATAGGAGACTAGCGGGTAGTACGCAGTATTTT	CASSQDRRLAGSTQYF
TRBV2	TRBD1	.	TRBJ2-5	TGTGCCAGCAGTAAAGACAGGGAATGGGAGACCCAGTACTTC	CASSKDREWETQYF
TRBV7-6	.	.	TRBJ2-3	TGTGCCAGCAGCCCCCTCCCACGGGATACGCAGTATTTT	CASSPLPRDTQYF
TRBV11-3	.	.	TRBJ2-7	TGTGCCAGCAGCTTACGCGGGCAGGCCTACGAGCAGTACTTC	CASSLRGQAYEQYF